Presented here are 26 T cell receptor beta chains from one specimen sequenced in a study of blood T cells in healthy people across ages. It was with a sample-barcoded 5' primer and a J-beta primer mix that a second PCR of roughly 7 to 12 cycles was run. One entry per CDR3 protein, called by TCRdb with MiXCR from the 5' RACE reads. Here the sample spans some 700,000 distinct CDR3 sequences, around 46% being singletons. The sample comprised blood. These receptors were obtained from a woman aged 55-75 years in good health.

This clonotype was seen at least ten times. The chain combines TRBV6-2 or TRBV6-3 with TRBJ2-7, with D unclear. This CDR3 region has 14 residues. CDR1 MNHEY and CDR2 SVGEGT come from the germline V gene. With 8 bases removed from V and 4 bases from J, the gap between germline ends came to 18 bases. CDR3 bases: TGTGCCAGCTCCCCGGGCAGTTCACGTTACGAGCAGTACTTC. This sequence encodes CASSPGSSRYEQYF.

The chain joins TRBV27 to TRBJ2-1; no reliable D call. The CDR3 loop spans 16 amino acids. V was shortened by 2 bases and J by 2 bases, with 13 bases between the two germline ends. Germline CDR1 reads MNHEY; CDR2 reads SMNVEV (reference sequence). The CDR3 nucleotides are TGTGCCAGCAGTTTAGGTCGAGCTGTACCCTACAATGAGCAGTTCTTC. This sequence encodes CASSLGRAVPYNEQFF.

This rearrangement joins TRBV25-1 to TRBJ2-7, with 10 bases that match TRBD2. The CDR3 is 19 residues long. The junction had 23 bases not matched to a gene; V was cut back by 10 bases and J by 2 bases. Germline CDR1 and CDR2: MGHDK and SYGVNS. CDR3 residues: CAMGEGAKTSGSTTYEQYF. The CDR3 region has the DNA TGTGCCATGGGCGAGGGGGCTAAGACTAGCGGGTCCACCACCTACGAGCAGTACTTC.

This clonotype was seen only a few times. V is TRBV20-1 and J is TRBJ2-3; no definite D call. This CDR3 contains 14 residues. Germline V gene data show CDR1 as DFQATT and CDR2 as SNEGSKA (reference sequence). Trimming stripped 5 bases from V and 7 bases from J, with 19 bases between. CDR3 coding DNA: TGCAGTGCTCCTGATCGGCCCTTCGGGTATACGCAGTATTTT. Residues: CSAPDRPFGYTQYF.

This clonotype showed up just a few times. The J gene is TRBJ2-1, the V gene TRBV10-3; TRBD2 agrees at 11 bases. Trimming cost V 6 bases and J 6 bases; bases outside gene matches: 7. The germline gives CDR1 ENHRY, CDR2 SYGVKD. The CDR3 is 15 amino acids. The CDR3 here is CAISLAGGQSNEQFF. CDR3 in DNA: TGTGCCATCAGCCTAGCGGGGGGCCAAAGCAATGAGCAGTTCTTC.

This clonotype was counted many times. The chain joins TRBV7-3 to TRBJ2-1; no reliable D call. CDR1 SGHTA and CDR2 FQGTGA come from the germline V gene. CDR3 length: 12 amino acids. Trimming took off 4 bases at V and 4 bases at J, with 5 bases between the two ends. The CDR3 DNA reads as TGTGCCAGCAGCTACGGATACAATGAGCAGTTCTTC. Residues: CASSYGYNEQFF.

This clonotype was counted a few times. The rearrangement uses TRBV20-1 and TRBJ2-1, with 9 positions matching TRBD2. With 3 bases clipped from V and 1 base from J, the junction kept 4 bases outside the gene matches. This CDR3 comprises 15 residues. The germline CDR1 and CDR2 sequences are DFQATT and SNEGSKA (reference sequence). CDR3 in amino acids: CSARERGVSYNEQFF. For the CDR3, the DNA is TGCAGTGCTAGGGAGCGGGGGGTATCCTACAATGAGCAGTTCTTC.

The chain combines TRBV6-1 with TRBJ2-4; TRBD2 might be the D (5 bases). CDR3 length: 12 amino acids. The germline CDR1 and CDR2 sequences are MNHNS and SASEGT. V dropped 7 bases and J dropped 4 bases, with 8 bases sitting between them. CDR3 region: CASNRGKNIQYF. CDR3 coding DNA: TGTGCCAGCAACCGGGGAAAAAACATTCAGTACTTC.

Only a few counts were recorded for this clonotype. The chain links TRBV3-1 to TRBJ2-1; 7 nucleotides match TRBD1. The germline V gene has CDR1 LGHDT and CDR2 YNNKEL (reference sequence). V shed 5 bases, J shed 5 bases, and the junction held 6 bases outside the gene matches. CDR3 length: 14 residues. The CDR3 spells CASSARQGHNEQFF. The CDR3 DNA sequence: TGTGCCAGCAGCGCCCGACAGGGACACAATGAGCAGTTCTTC.

The chain links TRBV2 to TRBJ2-5; 12 nucleotides match TRBD2. The CDR3 spans 15 residues. Trimming at V came to 4 bases and at J to 11 bases, leaving 11 bases not matched to a gene. Germline assignment: CDR1 SNHLY and CDR2 FYNNEI. In DNA form, the CDR3 reads TGTGCCAGCAGTGGCCCTAGCGGGGGGGCAGAGGAGCAGTACTTC. It is translated as CASSGPSGGAEEQYF.

This clonotype came up a few times. The J gene is TRBJ2-5, the V gene TRBV2; possibly TRBD2 for D (7 bases). The germline V and J ends were trimmed by 6 bases and 4 bases, with 21 bases remaining between them. Germline lookup yields CDR1 SNHLY and CDR2 FYNNEI. There are 16 residues in the CDR3. The CDR3 DNA is TGTGCCAGCAGGCGCGGAGGGGGGGTCACTTCAGAGACCCAGTACTTC. It yields the protein CASRRGGGVTSETQYF. The variable domain in full, with the rest retrieved from reference TRBV2 and TRBJ2-5, is EPEVTQTPSHQVTQMGQEVILRCVPISNHLYFYWYRQILGQKVEFLVSFYNNEISEKSEIFDDQFSVERPDGSNFTLKIRSTKLEDSAMYFCASRRGGGVTSETQYFGPGTRLLVL.

This clonotype was observed a handful of times. The genes are TRBV7-2 and TRBJ2-6; 12 bases fit TRBD2. The germline V gene has CDR1 SGHTA and CDR2 FQGNSA. V shed 3 bases, J shed 3 bases, and the junction held 3 bases outside the gene matches. CDR3 length equals 17 residues. DNA of the CDR3: TGTGCCAGCAGCTTTAAACTAGCGGGAGGTGGGGCCAACGTCCTGACTTTC. This translates into CASSFKLAGGGANVLTF.

To note about this clonotype: This sequence may be a read error, since a much larger clone differs from it by one base. The rearrangement joins TRBV6-5 to TRBJ2-7; D not certain. Trimming took off 0 bases at V and 1 base at J, with 7 bases between the two ends. The CDR3 consists of 14 residues. Germline V lookup: CDR1 MNHEY, CDR2 SVGAGI. The CDR3 sequence is CASSYSVGSYEQYF. The CDR3 bases are TGTGCCAGCAGTTACTCCGTCGGATCCTACGAGCAGTACTTC.

The CDR3 spells CASSESRRGNQPQHF. In DNA, the CDR3 is TGTGCCAGCAGTGAAAGTCGCAGGGGCAATCAGCCCCAGCATTTT. The genes are TRBV2 and TRBJ1-5; weak D call: TRBD1 (5 bases). The CDR3 extends over 15 amino acids. Germline CDR1 SNHLY, CDR2 FYNNEI. V was trimmed by 2 bases and J by 2 bases, leaving 10 bases between them. Using reference TRBV2 and TRBJ1-5 for the parts outside the CDR3, the full variable domain is EPEVTQTPSHQVTQMGQEVILRCVPISNHLYFYWYRQILGQKVEFLVSFYNNEISEKSEIFDDQFSVERPDGSNFTLKIRSTKLEDSAMYFCASSESRRGNQPQHFGDGTRLSIL.

The CDR3 loop is CASRSETEAFF. In DNA form, the CDR3 reads TGTGCCAGCAGGTCGGAGACTGAAGCTTTCTTT. The chain carries TRBV28 and TRBJ1-1; D is ambiguous. The V and J ends lost 6 bases and 5 bases respectively, with 7 bases between them. This CDR3 region has 11 residues. Germline V gene sequence: CDR1 MDHEN, CDR2 SYDVKM.

The chain joins TRBV6-9 to TRBJ2-7, with a tentative D call TRBD1 (6 bases). Germline-derived CDR1 and CDR2 are MNHGY and SVAAGI. This CDR3 has 14 amino acids. Trimming pared 3 bases from V and 5 bases from J, leaving 14 bases between. CDR3 in amino acids: CASSYSKSGDEQYF. The CDR3 DNA is TGTGCCAGCAGTTACTCGAAGTCAGGGGACGAGCAGTACTTC.

This clonotype has just one count. The chain uses TRBV20-1 and TRBJ2-3; 13 nucleotides align to TRBD2. The germline gives CDR1 DFQATT, CDR2 SNEGSKA (reference sequence). CDR3 length equals 16 residues. The junction had 11 bases not matched to a gene; V was cut back by 5 bases and J by 6 bases. In DNA, the CDR3 is TGCAGTGCTCCAATCTTAACTAGCGGGGGGGCGGATACGCAGTATTTT. Translated, it gives CSAPILTSGGADTQYF.

The gene calls are TRBV29-1 and TRBJ2-3, with no clear D. CDR3 length equals 12 residues. The V end was cut by 7 bases, the J end by 0 bases, with 8 bases between. Germline CDR1 is SQVTM and CDR2 is ANQGSEA. The CDR3: CSEDPSTDTQYF. The CDR3 nucleotides are TGCAGCGAAGATCCAAGCACAGATACGCAGTATTTT.

This rearrangement joins TRBV20-1 to TRBJ2-1; tentatively, D is TRBD2 (5 bases). Germline V gene sequence: CDR1 DFQATT, CDR2 SNEGSKA (reference sequence). V was shortened by 7 bases and J by 0 bases, with 13 bases between the two germline ends. The CDR3 sequence is 14 residues long. The CDR3 loop is CSVPAASSYNEQFF. CDR3 sequence (DNA): TGCAGTGTCCCAGCGGCGAGCTCCTACAATGAGCAGTTCTTC.

This clonotype was counted a few times. V gene TRBV10-3 combines with J gene TRBJ1-2, with no clear D. The germline gives CDR1 ENHRY, CDR2 SYGVKD. V lost 4 bases and J lost 2, with 11 bases in between. This CDR3 spans 14 amino acids. CDR3 nucleotides: TGTGCCATCAGTGTTGGTGACCTCAACTATGGCTACACCTTC. This sequence encodes CAISVGDLNYGYTF.

As concerns this clonotype: One junction end does not reproduce the germline sequence, and a read error may be involved. The chain carries TRBV30 and TRBJ1-5; maybe TRBD1 (6 bases). The CDR3 is 12 residues long. Germline V gene sequence: CDR1 GTSNPN, CDR2 SVGIG (reference sequence). The CDR3 loop is CAGSHGGQPQHF. The CDR3 region has the DNA TGTGCCGGGAGCCACGGGGGCCAGCCCCAGCATTTT.

The chain employs TRBV5-1 and TRBJ2-1; a weak D match, TRBD2 (6 bases). This CDR3 is 14 amino acids long. Germline CDR1 and CDR2: SGHRS and YFSETQ. The ends were cut back, 4 bases at V and 4 bases at J, with 12 bases in the middle. The CDR3 protein is CASSGGLFYNEQFF. The CDR3 DNA reads TGCGCCAGCAGCGGGGGACTTTTTTACAATGAGCAGTTCTTC.

The chain has TRBV10-3 and TRBJ1-4; D is unresolved. V shed 0 bases and J shed 2 bases, with 16 bases lying between them. Germline loops: CDR1 ENHRY, CDR2 SYGVKD. The CDR3 sequence is 18 residues long. CDR3 sequence (DNA): TGTGCCATCAGTGAGTCGCTTGGCAGTCAAGGGACTAATGAAAAACTGTTTTTT. Translating it yields CAISESLGSQGTNEKLFF.

This clonotype was observed a handful of times. The CDR3 DNA reads as TGTGCCAGCAGGACTACAGGCCTTGGAAACACCATATATTTT. Translation gives CASRTTGLGNTIYF. The chain joins TRBV12-3 or TRBV12-4 to TRBJ1-3; D might be TRBD1 (5 bases). V was pared by 6 bases and J by 3 bases, with 12 bases between. The CDR3 covers 14 residues.

V and J are TRBV10-3 and TRBJ1-5, with D unresolved. Germline CDR1 and CDR2: ENHRY and SYGVKD. The CDR3 sequence is 13 residues long. V was clipped by 0 bases and J by 6 bases, with 6 bases between them. The CDR3 region is CAISESAGQPQHF. The CDR3, as DNA: TGTGCCATCAGTGAGTCGGCTGGTCAGCCCCAGCATTTT.

The rearrangement joins TRBV5-1 to TRBJ2-3; a possible D gene is TRBD2 (5 bases). The CDR3 covers 17 residues. The V gene lost 4 bases and the J gene lost 4 bases, with 22 bases spanning the gap. From germline, CDR1 is SGHRS and CDR2 YFSETQ. CDR3: CASSPWVRRPGADTQYF. In nucleotides, the CDR3 is TGCGCCAGCAGCCCCTGGGTTAGGCGCCCCGGGGCAGATACGCAGTATTTT.